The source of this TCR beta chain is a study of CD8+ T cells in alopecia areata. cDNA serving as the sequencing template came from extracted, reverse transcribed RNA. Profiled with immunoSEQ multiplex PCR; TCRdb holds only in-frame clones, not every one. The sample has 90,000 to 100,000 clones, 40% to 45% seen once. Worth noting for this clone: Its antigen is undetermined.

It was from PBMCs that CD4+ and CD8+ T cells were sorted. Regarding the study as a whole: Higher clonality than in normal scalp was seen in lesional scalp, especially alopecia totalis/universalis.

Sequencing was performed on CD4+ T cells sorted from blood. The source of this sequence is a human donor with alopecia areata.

Here the CDR3 DNA reads TGCAGCGGTCCGGAGAAGGTTCTGAACACTGAAGCTTTCTTT. Encoded protein: CSGPEKVLNTEAFF. The chain couples TRBV29-1 to TRBJ1-1, with unresolved D. This CDR3 region has 14 residues. V lost 7 bases and J lost 0, with 15 bases in between. Germline lookup yields CDR1 SQVTM and CDR2 ANQGSEA.